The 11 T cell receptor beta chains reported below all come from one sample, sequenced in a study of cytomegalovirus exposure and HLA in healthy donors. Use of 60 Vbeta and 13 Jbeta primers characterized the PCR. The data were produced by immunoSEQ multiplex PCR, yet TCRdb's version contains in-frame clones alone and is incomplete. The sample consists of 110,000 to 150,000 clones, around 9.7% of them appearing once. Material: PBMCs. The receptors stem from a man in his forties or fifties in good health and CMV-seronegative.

CDR3 coding DNA: TGCAGCGTTGAGGTGGGGACAGGGGGCAAAACTGAAGCTTTCTTT. This encodes CSVEVGTGGKTEAFF. The chain links TRBV29-1 to TRBJ1-1; 12 bases are a match to TRBD1. This CDR3 has 15 amino acids. Germline V gene lookup returns CDR1 SQVTM and CDR2 ANQGSEA. The V gene end was trimmed by 3 bases and the J gene end by 5 bases; junction bases not matched to a gene: 7. Supplemented by reference TRBV29-1 and TRBJ1-1, the full variable domain reads SAVISQKPSRDICQRGTSLTIQCQVDSQVTMMFWYRQQPGQSLTLIATANQGSEATYESGFVIDKFPISRPNLTFSTLTVSNMSPEDSSIYLCSVEVGTGGKTEAFFGQGTRLTVV.

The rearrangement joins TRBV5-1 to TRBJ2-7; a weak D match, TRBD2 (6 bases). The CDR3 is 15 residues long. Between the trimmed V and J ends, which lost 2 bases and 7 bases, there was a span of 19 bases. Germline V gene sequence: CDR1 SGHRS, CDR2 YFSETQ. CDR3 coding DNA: TGCGCCAGCAGCTTCCAAGACGGGAGTAGGAGTGAGCAGTACTTC. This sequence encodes CASSFQDGSRSEQYF.

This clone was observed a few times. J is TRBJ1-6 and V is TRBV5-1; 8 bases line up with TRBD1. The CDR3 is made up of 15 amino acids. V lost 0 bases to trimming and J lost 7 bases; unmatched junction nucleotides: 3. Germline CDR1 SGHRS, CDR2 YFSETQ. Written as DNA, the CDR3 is TGCGCCAGCAGCTTGGCGGACAGGGACAATTCACCCCTCCACTTT. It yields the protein CASSLADRDNSPLHF.

The CDR3 region is CASRAWDTQYF. In DNA, the CDR3 is TGTGCCAGCAGGGCCTGGGATACGCAGTATTTT. V usage is TRBV2 and J usage is TRBJ2-3; D gene uncertain. Germline V gene data show CDR1 as SNHLY and CDR2 as FYNNEI. V was shortened by 6 bases and J by 6 bases, with 7 bases between the two germline ends. This CDR3 is built from 11 residues. Full variable domain (outside the CDR3, taken from reference TRBV2 and TRBJ2-3): EPEVTQTPSHQVTQMGQEVILRCVPISNHLYFYWYRQILGQKVEFLVSFYNNEISEKSEIFDDQFSVERPDGSNFTLKIRSTKLEDSAMYFCASRAWDTQYFGPGTRLTVL.

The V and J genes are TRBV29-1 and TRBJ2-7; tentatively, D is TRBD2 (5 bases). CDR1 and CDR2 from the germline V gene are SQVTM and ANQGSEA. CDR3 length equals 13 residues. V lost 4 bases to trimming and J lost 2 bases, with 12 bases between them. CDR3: CSVGVASTYEQYF. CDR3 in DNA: TGCAGCGTTGGGGTAGCGAGTACCTACGAGCAGTACTTC.

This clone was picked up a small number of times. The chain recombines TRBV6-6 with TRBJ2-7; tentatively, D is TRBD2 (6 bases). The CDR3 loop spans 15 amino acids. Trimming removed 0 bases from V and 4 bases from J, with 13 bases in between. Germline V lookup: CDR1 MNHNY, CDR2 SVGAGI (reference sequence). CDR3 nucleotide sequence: TGTGCCAGCAGTTACTCGAACCCTAGCGCGTACGAGCAGTACTTC. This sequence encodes CASSYSNPSAYEQYF.

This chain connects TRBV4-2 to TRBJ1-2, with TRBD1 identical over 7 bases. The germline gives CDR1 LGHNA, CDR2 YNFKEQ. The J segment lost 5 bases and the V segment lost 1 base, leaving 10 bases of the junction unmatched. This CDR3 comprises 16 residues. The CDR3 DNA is TGTGCCAGCAGCCAAGGCCCCCGAGACAGGGCTTATGGCTACACCTTC. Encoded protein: CASSQGPRDRAYGYTF.

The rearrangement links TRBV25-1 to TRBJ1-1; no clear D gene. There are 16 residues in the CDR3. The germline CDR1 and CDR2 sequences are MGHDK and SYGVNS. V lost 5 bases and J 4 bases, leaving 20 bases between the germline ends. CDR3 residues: CASSSQNEGSFTEAFF. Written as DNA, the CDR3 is TGTGCCAGCAGTTCACAAAACGAGGGTTCGTTCACTGAAGCTTTCTTT. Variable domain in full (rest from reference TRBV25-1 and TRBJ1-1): EADIYQTPRYLVIGTGKKITLECSQTMGHDKMYWYQQDPGMELHLIHYSYGVNSTEKGDLSSESTVSRIRTEHFPLTLESARPSHTSQYLCASSSQNEGSFTEAFFGQGTRLTVV.

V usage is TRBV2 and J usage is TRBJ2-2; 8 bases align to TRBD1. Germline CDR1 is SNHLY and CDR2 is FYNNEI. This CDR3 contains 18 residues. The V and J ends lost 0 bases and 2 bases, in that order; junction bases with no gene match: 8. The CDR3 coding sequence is TGTGCCAGCAGTGAAGCCCCAAGGACAGGGACAAACACCGGGGAGCTGTTTTTT. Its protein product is CASSEAPRTGTNTGELFF.

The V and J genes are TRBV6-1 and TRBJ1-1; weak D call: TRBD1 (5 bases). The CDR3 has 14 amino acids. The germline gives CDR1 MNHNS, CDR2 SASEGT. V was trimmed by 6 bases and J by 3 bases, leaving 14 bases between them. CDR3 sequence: CASSVLQEHTEAFF. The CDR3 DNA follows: TGTGCCAGCAGCGTACTACAGGAACACACTGAAGCTTTCTTT.

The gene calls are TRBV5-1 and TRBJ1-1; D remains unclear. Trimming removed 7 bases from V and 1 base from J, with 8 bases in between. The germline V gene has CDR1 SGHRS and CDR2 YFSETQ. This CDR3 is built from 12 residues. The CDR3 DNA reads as TGCGCCAGCGCAGACAAGAACACTGAAGCTTTCTTT. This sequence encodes CASADKNTEAFF.